This T cell receptor beta chain was obtained from a study of regulatory T cells in long-lasting Graves disease. Whole-study results and caveats: Persistent patients had a count of shared public clonotypes (roughly 2,500) that exceeded that of new patients (approximately 1,000).

From germline, CDR1 is LNHNV and CDR2 YYDKDF (reference sequence). Trimming cost V 0 bases and J 5 bases; bases outside gene matches: 10. This CDR3 has 16 amino acids. Concerning this clonotype: Its matching antigen is unknown.

Assembly of TCR beta libraries relied on iRepertoire HTBI primers together with Arm-PCR of CDR3 regions. MiXCR, applied by TCRdb to the multiplex PCR reads, yields one record per CDR3 protein. The data show roughly 700,000 distinct CDR3 sequences, about 30% seen once. Time point of the sample: persistent/refractory GD, antithyroid drugs over 5 years with positive TRAb. RNA from PBMCs was the source of the TCR library. The diagnosis of Graves' disease used American Thyroid Association guidelines. The rearrangement uses TRBV15 and TRBJ2-7; 7 nucleotides align to TRBD2. The sequence was obtained from a female donor with Graves disease. Sequencing was performed on peripheral blood mononuclear cells (PBMCs), taken when the disease was refractory, from a patient treated with antithyroid drugs. The CDR3 nucleotides are TGTGCCACCAGCAGAGAACGATATGGCGGGAGTAACGAGCAGTACTTC. Its protein is CATSRERYGGSNEQYF.